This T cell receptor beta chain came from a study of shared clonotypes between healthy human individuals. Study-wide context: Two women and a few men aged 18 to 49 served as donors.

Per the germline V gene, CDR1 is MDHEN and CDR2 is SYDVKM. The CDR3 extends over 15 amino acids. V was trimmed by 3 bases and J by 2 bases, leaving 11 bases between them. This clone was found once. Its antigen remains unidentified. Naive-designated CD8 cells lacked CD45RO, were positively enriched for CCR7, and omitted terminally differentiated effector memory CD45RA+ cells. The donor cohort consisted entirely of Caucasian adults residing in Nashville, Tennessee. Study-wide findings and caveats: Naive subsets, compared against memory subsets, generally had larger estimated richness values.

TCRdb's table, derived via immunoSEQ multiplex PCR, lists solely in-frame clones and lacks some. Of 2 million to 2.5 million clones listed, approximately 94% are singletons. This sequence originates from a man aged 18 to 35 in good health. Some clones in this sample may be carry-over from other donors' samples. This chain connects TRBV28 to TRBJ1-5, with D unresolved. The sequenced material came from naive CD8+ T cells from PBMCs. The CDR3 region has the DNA TGTGCCAGCAGTTTTATGGGTTTGGGCAATCAGCCCCAGCATTTT. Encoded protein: CASSFMGLGNQPQHF.